This T cell receptor (beta chain) was documented in a study of patients and donors after allogeneic stem cell transplantation. Each CDR3 protein gets one entry after TCRdb re-called the RT-PCR reads with MiXCR. The sample includes under 200,000 distinct CDR3 sequences, 24% seen only once; the top ten take roughly a quarter. V trimming: 4 bases; J trimming: 0 bases; junction bases outside the gene matches: 14. Germline V CDR1 and CDR2: SEHNR, FQNEAQ (reference sequence). The CDR3 consists of 20 residues. This clonotype was seen a few times. Material for sequencing was blood, either unsorted or a sorted T cell fraction (not recorded which). The origin of this receptor is a human donor who was either an allogeneic HSCT recipient or a stem cell or donor lymphocyte infusion donor (not recorded which). It is not recorded whose cells these are; they may come from a transplant donor. The chain employs TRBV7-9 and TRBJ2-6; 8 nucleotides agree with TRBD1. The CDR3 DNA reads TGTGCCAGCAGCTCAGACAGGGGAAGTATCCATAGCTCTGGGGCCAACGTCCTGACTTTC. As protein: CASSSDRGSIHSSGANVLTF.